This T cell receptor (beta chain) was obtained from a study of blood T cells in healthy people across ages. This clonotype occurred a few times. Germline V gene lookup returns CDR1 SGDLS and CDR2 YYNGEE. Trimming shortened V by 0 bases and J by 5 bases, and 12 bases separated the two germline ends. The CDR3 runs 15 residues. The authors ran a second PCR of about 7 to 12 cycles using a sample-barcoded 5' primer and a J-beta primer mix. MiXCR was run by TCRdb on the 5' RACE reads, yielding one entry per CDR3 protein. The data hold approximately 1,100,000 distinct CDR3 sequences, with 35% to 50% observed a single time.

The chain employs TRBV9 and TRBJ2-1, with D maybe TRBD2 (6 bases). Sequences were obtained from blood. This clonotype originated in a woman aged 55-69 years in good health. The DNA for the CDR3 is TGTGCCAGCAGCGTAGGAGGGACTGGGGACAATGAGCAGTTCTTC. Encoded protein: CASSVGGTGDNEQFF. Using reference TRBV9 and TRBJ2-1 for the parts outside the CDR3, the full variable domain is DSGVTQTPKHLITATGQRVTLRCSPRSGDLSVYWYQQSLDQGLQFLIQYYNGEERAKGNILERFSAQQFPDLHSELNLSSLELGDSALYFCASSVGGTGDNEQFFGPGTRLTVL.